This T cell receptor beta chain was sequenced during a study of cytomegalovirus exposure and HLA in healthy donors. The J segment lost 9 bases and the V segment lost 4 bases, leaving 9 bases of the junction unmatched. Germline-derived CDR1 and CDR2 are SGHDT and YYEEEE. The CDR3 is 15 residues long. The table came from immunoSEQ multiplex PCR; TCRdb's copy has only in-frame clones and leaves some out. Among roughly 130,000 clones listed, more than 70% were seen once. The sample consisted of PBMCs. The receptor was isolated from a man aged 25-40 years in good health and CMV-seronegative. This chain joins TRBV5-6 and TRBJ2-3; 12 nucleotides align to TRBD2. The CDR3 reads CASSGTSGPGGTQYF. CDR3 bases: TGTGCCAGCAGCGGGACTAGCGGGCCGGGTGGCACGCAGTATTTT.